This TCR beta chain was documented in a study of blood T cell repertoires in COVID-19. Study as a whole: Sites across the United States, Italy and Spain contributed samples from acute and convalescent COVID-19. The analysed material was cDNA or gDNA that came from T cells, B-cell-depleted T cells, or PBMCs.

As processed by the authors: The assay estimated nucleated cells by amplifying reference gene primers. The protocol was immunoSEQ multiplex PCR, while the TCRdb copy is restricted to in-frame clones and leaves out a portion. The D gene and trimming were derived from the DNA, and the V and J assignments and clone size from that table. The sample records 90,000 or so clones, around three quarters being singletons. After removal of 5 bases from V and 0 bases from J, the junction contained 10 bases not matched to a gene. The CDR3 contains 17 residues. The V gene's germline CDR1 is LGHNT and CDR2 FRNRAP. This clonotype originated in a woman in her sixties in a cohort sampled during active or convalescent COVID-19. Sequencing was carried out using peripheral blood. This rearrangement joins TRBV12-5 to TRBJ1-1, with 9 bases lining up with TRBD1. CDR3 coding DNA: TGTGCTAGTGGTGTAAAGGGACAGGGAAGAATGAACACTGAAGCTTTCTTT. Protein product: CASGVKGQGRMNTEAFF.